The 26 T cell receptor beta chains below were found in one sample sequenced in a study of blood T cell repertoires in COVID-19 (dated by TCRdb to 2018 to 2021). Receptor libraries were prepared by the immunoSEQ multiplex PCR assay. TCRdb took this table from immuneACCESS and kept in-frame rearrangements with V and J called. Such tables lack part of the clones; where checked against another copy, unresolved V genes explain under half of the gap, and the rest is unexplained. The table for this sample lists approximately 180,000 clones; 82% of them were counted only once. The ten largest account for less than 5.5% of the sample. The sample comprised PBMCs or T cells enriched from blood (not recorded which). Every receptor here comes from a woman aged 55-69 years with acute COVID-19.

This chain links TRBV30 with TRBJ1-3, with TRBD1 matching over 7 bases. The CDR3 contains 13 residues. Germline CDR1 reads GTSNPN; CDR2 reads SVGIG (reference sequence). Germline trimming cut 4 bases from V and 1 base from J; bases unmatched to any gene: 1. This CDR3 is CAWTGQSGNTIYF. CDR3 bases: TGTGCCTGGACGGGACAGTCTGGAAACACCATATATTTT.

The chain uses TRBV4-3 and TRBJ1-5; D unclear. V was trimmed by 3 bases and J by 7 bases, leaving 13 bases between them. This CDR3 contains 14 residues. Germline V CDR1 and CDR2: LGHNA, YSLEER. CDR3 sequence: CASSQTPTWQPQHF. CDR3 DNA sequence: TGCGCCAGCAGCCAGACCCCGACATGGCAGCCCCAGCATTTT.

The chain joins TRBV7-9 to TRBJ1-6; perhaps TRBD1 as D (6 bases). V was cut by 5 bases and J by 6 bases, with 20 bases left in between. The CDR3 runs 17 residues. Germline values: CDR1 SEHNR, CDR2 FQNEAQ (reference sequence). CDR3 residues: CASSPGGGGISNSPLHF. CDR3 bases: TGTGCCAGCAGCCCGGGGGGCGGGGGTATCTCTAATTCACCCCTCCACTTT.

This sequence joins TRBV24-1 and TRBJ2-7, with D perhaps TRBD2 (5 bases). Trimming took off 5 bases at V and 7 bases at J, with 14 bases between the two ends. The CDR3 is 13 amino acids. CDR1 and CDR2 from the germline V gene are KGHDR and SFDVKD. DNA of the CDR3: TGTGCCACCAGTGGTCCCCGGGGTGGGGAGCAGTACTTC. Translating gives CATSGPRGGEQYF.

The rearrangement joins TRBV19 to TRBJ1-2; TRBD1 is a possible D gene (6 bases). This CDR3 has 14 amino acids. Trimming pared 5 bases from V and 2 bases from J, leaving 12 bases between. CDR1 and CDR2 (germline): LNHDA, SQIVND (reference sequence). The CDR3 spells CASSDRRLNYGYTF. The CDR3 DNA follows: TGTGCCAGTAGTGACAGGCGTCTAAACTATGGCTACACCTTC.

The chain joins TRBV10-3 to TRBJ2-1, with TRBD2 matching over 11 bases. V lost 3 bases and J lost 4; bases outside the gene matches: 5. The CDR3 runs to 16 residues. Germline-derived CDR1 and CDR2 are ENHRY and SYGVKD. In nucleotides, the CDR3 is TGTGCCATCAGTGATAGCGGGGGGGCGGTTTACAATGAGCAGTTCTTC. Translated, it gives CAISDSGGAVYNEQFF.

V usage is TRBV18 and J usage is TRBJ1-1, with 7 bases that match TRBD1. Germline trimming cut 2 bases from V and 7 bases from J; bases unmatched to any gene: 1. The CDR3 covers 12 residues. Germline values: CDR1 KGHSH, CDR2 LQKENI. The CDR3 reads CASSPGQVEAFF. The CDR3 DNA follows: TGTGCCAGCTCACCAGGACAGGTTGAAGCTTTCTTT.

The rearrangement uses TRBV19 and TRBJ2-1; D is perhaps TRBD1 (5 bases). CDR1 is LNHDA, CDR2 SQIVND, per germline (reference sequence). The CDR3 sequence is 16 residues long. V lost 1 base and J lost 4, with 14 bases in between. The CDR3 reads CASSIAGQDVYNEQFF. CDR3 in DNA: TGTGCCAGTAGTATAGCAGGGCAGGATGTTTACAATGAGCAGTTCTTC.

The chain combines TRBV6-5 with TRBJ2-5; 7 bases are a match to TRBD1. The CDR3 length is 13 residues. Per germline, CDR1 MNHEY and CDR2 SVGAGI. V dropped 8 bases and J dropped 2; count of bases not matched to a gene: 5. CDR3 nucleotides: TGTGCCAGCTCAGGGACAGCTCAAGAGACCCAGTACTTC. This codes for CASSGTAQETQYF.

The genes are TRBV15 and TRBJ1-5, with 7 bases matching TRBD1. This CDR3 is 13 amino acids long. Germline CDR1 and CDR2: LNHNV and YYDKDF (reference sequence). Losses at the gene ends were 7 bases for V and 4 bases for J; bases not matched to a gene: 4. The CDR3 spells CATKTTGNQPQHF. The CDR3 DNA is TGTGCCACCAAAACGACAGGGAATCAGCCCCAGCATTTT.

V usage is TRBV6-1 and J usage is TRBJ2-3; TRBD1 might be the D (6 bases). V was cut by 3 bases and J by 1 base, with 14 bases left in between. The CDR3 extends over 16 amino acids. Germline V CDR1 and CDR2: MNHNS, SASEGT. CDR3 in DNA: TGTGCCAGCAGTGAGTCCAGGGGCATGGGCACAGATACGCAGTATTTT. Amino acids: CASSESRGMGTDTQYF.

The chain carries TRBV4-1 and TRBJ2-1, with 11 bases identical to TRBD1. CDR1 MGHRA and CDR2 YSYEKL come from the germline V gene. The junction had 12 bases not matched to a gene; V was cut back by 4 bases and J by 7 bases. This CDR3 region has 17 residues. The CDR3 reads CASSLQTGTGGINEQFF. In DNA form, the CDR3 reads TGCGCCAGCAGCCTTCAAACCGGGACAGGGGGAATAAATGAGCAGTTCTTC.

This sequence joins TRBV30 and TRBJ1-5, with D perhaps matching TRBD1 (6 bases). Trimming cost V 3 bases and J 4 bases, with 10 bases left between them. The CDR3 runs 13 residues. Germline values: CDR1 GTSNPN, CDR2 SVGIG (reference sequence). CDR3 residues: CAWSHRANQPQHF. The CDR3 DNA sequence: TGTGCCTGGAGCCACAGGGCGAATCAGCCCCAGCATTTT.

The chain couples TRBV6-5 to TRBJ2-3, with 10 positions matching TRBD2. V trimming: 2 bases; J trimming: 6 bases; junction bases outside the gene matches: 5. The length of the CDR3 is 15 residues. Germline V gives CDR1 MNHEY, CDR2 SVGAGI. The CDR3 reads CASSYASGGADTQYF. The CDR3 bases are TGTGCCAGCAGTTACGCGAGCGGGGGGGCGGATACGCAGTATTTT.

V is TRBV19 and J is TRBJ1-2; no firm D call. This CDR3 is 13 amino acids long. Deletions cut 6 bases from V and 2 bases from J, with 10 bases between. The germline gives CDR1 LNHDA, CDR2 SQIVND (reference sequence). The CDR3 DNA reads TGTGCCAGTAGCGTACAGCCCAACTATGGCTACACCTTC. Translating gives CASSVQPNYGYTF.

The chain joins TRBV5-1 to TRBJ2-3; a possible D gene is TRBD1 (5 bases). Germline V gives CDR1 SGHRS, CDR2 YFSETQ. This CDR3 is 16 amino acids long. Deletions cut 4 bases from V and 0 bases from J, with 15 bases between. CDR3: CASSDQGFRSTDTQYF. In nucleotides, the CDR3 is TGCGCCAGCAGCGATCAGGGCTTTAGGAGCACAGATACGCAGTATTTT.

This rearrangement joins TRBV27 to TRBJ1-2, with 8 bases matching TRBD1. Germline V gives CDR1 MNHEY, CDR2 SMNVEV (reference sequence). Unmatched junction bases numbered 9, after V lost 5 bases and J lost 7 bases. This CDR3 is 14 amino acids long. Here the CDR3 DNA reads TGTGCCAGCAGTCCCCCCCCAGGGGGCGGTGGCTACACCTTC. Protein product: CASSPPPGGGGYTF.

The table lists this clone with a count of one. J is TRBJ1-1 and V is TRBV14; D is undetermined. In germline, CDR1 is SGHDN, CDR2 FVKESK. CDR3 length equals 14 residues. Trimming left V 1 base short and J 3 bases short, with 9 bases between. CDR3 residues: CASSQGGRYTEAFF. The CDR3 DNA is TGTGCCAGCAGCCAAGGAGGTCGGTACACTGAAGCTTTCTTT.

The rearrangement uses TRBV3-1 (or the pseudogene TRBV3-2) and TRBJ1-6, with D uncertain. CDR1 LGHDT and CDR2 YNNKEL come from the germline V gene (reference sequence). The V and J ends lost 1 base and 8 bases respectively, with 12 bases between them. CDR3 size: 15 residues. The CDR3 is CASSQGSGRHSPLHF. CDR3 bases: TGTGCCAGCAGCCAAGGAAGCGGGCGTCATTCACCCCTCCACTTT.

The V call is TRBV30, the J call TRBJ1-4; tentatively, D is TRBD1 (6 bases). V lost 2 bases, J lost 4 bases, and 11 bases lay in between. CDR3 length: 14 residues. Germline values: CDR1 GTSNPN, CDR2 SVGIG (reference sequence). CDR3 sequence reads: CAWSLGQLNEKLFF. The CDR3 DNA reads as TGTGCCTGGAGTTTAGGACAGCTTAATGAAAAACTGTTTTTT.

The genes are TRBV9 and TRBJ2-2; D might be TRBD2 (6 bases). CDR3 length equals 18 residues. Germline values: CDR1 SGDLS, CDR2 YYNGEE. V was clipped by 0 bases and J by 4 bases, with 19 bases between them. The CDR3 spells CASSVGPSERAGTGELFF. Here the CDR3 DNA reads TGTGCCAGCAGCGTAGGCCCTAGCGAGAGGGCCGGCACCGGGGAGCTGTTTTTT.

This chain joins TRBV6-2 or TRBV6-3 and TRBJ1-5; D may be TRBD1 (5 bases). The CDR3 sequence is 15 residues long. V lost 4 bases, J lost 4 bases, and 14 bases lay in between. The germline V gene encodes CDR1 MNHEY and CDR2 SVGEGT. DNA for the CDR3: TGTGCCAGCAGTTCCTGGGGCAGTAGTAATCAGCCCCAGCATTTT. It encodes CASSSWGSSNQPQHF.

V is TRBV30 and J is TRBJ1-5; weak D call: TRBD1 (5 bases). This CDR3 spans 12 amino acids. Trimming pared 5 bases from V and 6 bases from J, leaving 11 bases between. Germline values: CDR1 GTSNPN, CDR2 SVGIG (reference sequence). CDR3 DNA sequence: TGTGCCTGGGGCCGGCAGGGTCAGCCCCAGCATTTT. Its protein product is CAWGRQGQPQHF. Filled out from reference TRBV30 and TRBJ1-5, the complete variable domain reads SQTIHQWPATLVQPVGSPLSLECTVEGTSNPNLYWYRQAAGRGLQLLFYSVGIGQISSEVPQNLSASRPQDRQFILSSKKLLLSDSGFYLCAWGRQGQPQHFGDGTRLSIL.

Written as DNA, the CDR3 is TGTGCCAGTACCGACTGGGGGGACAGGGGTAACTATGGCTACACCTTC. This gives the protein CASTDWGDRGNYGYTF. The chain combines TRBV19 with TRBJ1-2; the match to TRBD1 covers 10 bases. Germline lookup yields CDR1 LNHDA and CDR2 SQIVND (reference sequence). The CDR3 sequence is 16 residues long. V was clipped by 7 bases and J by 1 base; unmatched bases: 9. Full variable domain (remainder filled in from reference TRBV19 and TRBJ1-2): DGGITQSPKYLFRKEGQNVTLSCEQNLNHDAMYWYRQDPGQGLRLIYYSQIVNDFQKGDIAEGYSVSREKKESFPLTVTSAQKNPTAFYLCASTDWGDRGNYGYTFGSGTRLTVV.

The chain has TRBV4-3 and TRBJ2-3; D unclear. The CDR3 has 15 residues. The V end lost 2 bases, the J end lost 5 bases, and 14 bases lay between the germline ends. The germline gives CDR1 LGHNA, CDR2 YSLEER. The CDR3 sequence: CASSQLQGAKDTQYF. CDR3 nucleotides: TGCGCCAGCAGCCAATTACAAGGAGCAAAAGATACGCAGTATTTT.

This clone showed up just a few times. J is TRBJ1-1 and V is TRBV4-3, with D possibly being TRBD1 (6 bases). Germline V CDR1 and CDR2: LGHNA, YSLEER. The germline V and J ends were trimmed by 2 bases and 1 base, with 8 bases remaining between them. The CDR3 runs to 14 residues. Written as DNA, the CDR3 is TGCGCCAGCAGCCAACGGGGGGCGAACACTGAAGCTTTCTTT. Its translation: CASSQRGANTEAFF.